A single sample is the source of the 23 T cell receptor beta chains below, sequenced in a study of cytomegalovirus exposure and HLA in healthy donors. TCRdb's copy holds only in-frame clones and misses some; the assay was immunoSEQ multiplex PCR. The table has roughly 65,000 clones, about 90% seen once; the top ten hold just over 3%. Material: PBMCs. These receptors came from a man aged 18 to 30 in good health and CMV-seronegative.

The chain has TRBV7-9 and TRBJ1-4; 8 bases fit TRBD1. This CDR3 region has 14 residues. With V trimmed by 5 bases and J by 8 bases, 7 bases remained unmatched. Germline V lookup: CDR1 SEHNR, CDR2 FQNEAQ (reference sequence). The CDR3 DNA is TGTGCCAGCAGCACAGACAGGGGTGGGGAAAAACTGTTTTTT. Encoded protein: CASSTDRGGEKLFF.

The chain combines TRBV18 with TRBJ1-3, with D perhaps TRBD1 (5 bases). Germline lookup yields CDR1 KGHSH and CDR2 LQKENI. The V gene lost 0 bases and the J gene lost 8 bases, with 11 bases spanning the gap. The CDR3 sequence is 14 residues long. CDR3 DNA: TGTGCCAGCTCACCACCGCGGGGCGCGGACACCATATATTTT. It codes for CASSPPRGADTIYF.

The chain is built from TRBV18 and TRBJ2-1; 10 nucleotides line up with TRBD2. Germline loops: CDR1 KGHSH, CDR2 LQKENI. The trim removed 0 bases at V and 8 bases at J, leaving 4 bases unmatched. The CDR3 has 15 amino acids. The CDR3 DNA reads TGTGCCAGCTCACCACCCCTAGCGGGAGCGGATGAGCAGTTCTTC. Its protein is CASSPPLAGADEQFF. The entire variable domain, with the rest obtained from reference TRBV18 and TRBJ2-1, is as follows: NAGVMQNPRHLVRRRGQEARLRCSPMKGHSHVYWYRQLPEEGLKFMVYLQKENIIDESGMPKERFSAEFPKEGPSILRIQQVVRGDSAAYFCASSPPLAGADEQFFGPGTRLTVL.

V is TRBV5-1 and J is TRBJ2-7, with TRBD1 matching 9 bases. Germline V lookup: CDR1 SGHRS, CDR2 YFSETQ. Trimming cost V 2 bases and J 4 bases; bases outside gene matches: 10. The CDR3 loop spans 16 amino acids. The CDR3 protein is CASSFGGTGGGYEQYF. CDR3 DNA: TGCGCCAGCAGCTTTGGGGGTACAGGGGGCGGTTACGAGCAGTACTTC.

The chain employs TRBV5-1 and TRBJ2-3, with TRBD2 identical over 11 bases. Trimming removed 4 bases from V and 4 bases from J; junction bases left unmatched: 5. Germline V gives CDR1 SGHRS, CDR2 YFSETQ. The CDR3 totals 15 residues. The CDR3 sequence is CASSLTSGSADTQYF. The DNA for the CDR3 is TGCGCCAGCAGCCTCACTAGCGGGAGCGCAGATACGCAGTATTTT. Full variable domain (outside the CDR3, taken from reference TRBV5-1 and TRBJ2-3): KAGVTQTPRYLIKTRGQQVTLSCSPISGHRSVSWYQQTPGQGLQFLFEYFSETQRNKGNFPGRFSGRQFSNSRSEMNVSTLELGDSALYLCASSLTSGSADTQYFGPGTRLTVL.

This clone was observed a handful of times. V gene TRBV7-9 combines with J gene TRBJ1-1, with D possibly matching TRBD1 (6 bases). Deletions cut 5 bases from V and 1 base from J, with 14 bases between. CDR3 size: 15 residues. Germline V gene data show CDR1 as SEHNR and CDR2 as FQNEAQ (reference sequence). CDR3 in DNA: TGTGCCAGCAGCCGCCCAGGGGTTGGGAACACTGAAGCTTTCTTT. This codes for CASSRPGVGNTEAFF.

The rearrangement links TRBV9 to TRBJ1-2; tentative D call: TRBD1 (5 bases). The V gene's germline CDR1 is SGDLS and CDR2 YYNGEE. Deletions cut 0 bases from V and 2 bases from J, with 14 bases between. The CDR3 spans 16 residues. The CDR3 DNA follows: TGTGCCAGCAGCGTAGGCGAATCAGGGAGGAACTATGGCTACACCTTC. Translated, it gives CASSVGESGRNYGYTF.

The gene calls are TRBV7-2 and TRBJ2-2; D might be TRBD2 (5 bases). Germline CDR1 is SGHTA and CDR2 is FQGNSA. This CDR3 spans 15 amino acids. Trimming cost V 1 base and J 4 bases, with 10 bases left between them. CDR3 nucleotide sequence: TGTGCCAGCAGCTTAGGCCCGGGAAGCACCGGGGAGCTGTTTTTT. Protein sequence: CASSLGPGSTGELFF.

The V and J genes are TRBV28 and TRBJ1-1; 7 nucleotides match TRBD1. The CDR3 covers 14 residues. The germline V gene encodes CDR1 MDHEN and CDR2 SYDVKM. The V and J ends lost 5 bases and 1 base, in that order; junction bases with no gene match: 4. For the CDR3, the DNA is TGTGCCAGCAGTCCCTACAGGGGGAACACTGAAGCTTTCTTT. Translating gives CASSPYRGNTEAFF.

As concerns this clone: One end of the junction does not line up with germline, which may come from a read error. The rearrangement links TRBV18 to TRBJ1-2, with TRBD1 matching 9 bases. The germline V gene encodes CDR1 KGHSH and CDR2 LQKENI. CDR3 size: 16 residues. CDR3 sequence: CASSAPRDREIYGYTF. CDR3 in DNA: TGTGCCAGCTCAGCACCGCGGGACAGGGAGATCTATGGCTACACCTTC.

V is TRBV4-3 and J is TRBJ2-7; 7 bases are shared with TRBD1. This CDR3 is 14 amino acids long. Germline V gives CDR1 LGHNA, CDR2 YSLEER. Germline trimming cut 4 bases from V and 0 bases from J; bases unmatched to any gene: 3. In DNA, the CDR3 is TGCGCCAGCAGCCCATACAGGGGCTCCTACGAGCAGTACTTC. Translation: CASSPYRGSYEQYF.

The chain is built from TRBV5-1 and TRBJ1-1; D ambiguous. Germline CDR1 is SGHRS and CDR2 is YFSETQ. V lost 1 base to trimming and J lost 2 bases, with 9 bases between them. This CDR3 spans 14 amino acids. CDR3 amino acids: CASSLNAENTEAFF. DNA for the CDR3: TGCGCCAGCAGCTTGAACGCAGAAAACACTGAAGCTTTCTTT.

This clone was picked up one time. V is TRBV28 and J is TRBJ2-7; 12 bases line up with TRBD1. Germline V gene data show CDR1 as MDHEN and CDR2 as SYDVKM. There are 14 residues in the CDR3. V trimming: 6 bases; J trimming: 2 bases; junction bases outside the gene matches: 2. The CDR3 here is CASRGQGAPYEQYF. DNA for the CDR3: TGTGCCAGCAGGGGACAGGGGGCTCCCTACGAGCAGTACTTC.

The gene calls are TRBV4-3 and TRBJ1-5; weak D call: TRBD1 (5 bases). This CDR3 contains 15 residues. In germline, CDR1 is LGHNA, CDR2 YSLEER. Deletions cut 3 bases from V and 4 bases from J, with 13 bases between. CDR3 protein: CASSQSTAFNQPQHF. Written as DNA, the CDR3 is TGCGCCAGCAGCCAGTCGACAGCTTTTAATCAGCCCCAGCATTTT.

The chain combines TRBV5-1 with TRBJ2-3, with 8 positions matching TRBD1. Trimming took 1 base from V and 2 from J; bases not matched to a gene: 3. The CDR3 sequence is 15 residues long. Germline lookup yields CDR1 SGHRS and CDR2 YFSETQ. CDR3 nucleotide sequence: TGCGCCAGCAGCTTGAGGACAGGGACCACAGATACGCAGTATTTT. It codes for CASSLRTGTTDTQYF.

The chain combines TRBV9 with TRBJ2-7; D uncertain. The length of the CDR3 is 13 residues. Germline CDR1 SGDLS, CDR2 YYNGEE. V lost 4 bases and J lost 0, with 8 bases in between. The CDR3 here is CASSPRSSYEQYF. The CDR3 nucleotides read TGTGCCAGCAGCCCTCGGAGCTCCTACGAGCAGTACTTC.

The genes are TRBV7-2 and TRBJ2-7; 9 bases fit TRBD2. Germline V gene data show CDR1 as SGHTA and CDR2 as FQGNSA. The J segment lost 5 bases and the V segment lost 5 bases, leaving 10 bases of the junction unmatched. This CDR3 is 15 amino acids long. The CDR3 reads CASSIIAGDPHEQYF. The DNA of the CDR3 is TGTGCCAGCAGCATCATAGCGGGAGACCCCCACGAGCAGTACTTC.

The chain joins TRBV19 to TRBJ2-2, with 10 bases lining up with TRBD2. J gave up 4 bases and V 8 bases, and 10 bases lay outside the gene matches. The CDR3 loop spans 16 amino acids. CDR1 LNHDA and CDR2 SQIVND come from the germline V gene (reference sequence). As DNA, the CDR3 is TGTGCCAGTCGGGCCAGCCTAGCGGGAGCCACCGGGGAGCTGTTTTTT. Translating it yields CASRASLAGATGELFF.

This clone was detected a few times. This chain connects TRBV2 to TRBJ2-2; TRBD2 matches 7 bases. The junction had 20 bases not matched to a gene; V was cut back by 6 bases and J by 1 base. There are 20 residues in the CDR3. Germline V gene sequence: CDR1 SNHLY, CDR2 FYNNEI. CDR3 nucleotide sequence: TGTGCCAGCAGGGTTAAGAGGGTCTTTGGCGGGAGCCAGAACACCGGGGAGCTGTTTTTT. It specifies CASRVKRVFGGSQNTGELFF.

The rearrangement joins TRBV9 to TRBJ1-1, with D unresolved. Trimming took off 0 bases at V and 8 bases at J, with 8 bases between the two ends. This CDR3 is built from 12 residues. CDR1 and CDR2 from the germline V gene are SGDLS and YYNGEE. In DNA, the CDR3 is TGTGCCAGCAGCGTAGGTTCCAGGGAAGCTTTCTTT. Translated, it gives CASSVGSREAFF.

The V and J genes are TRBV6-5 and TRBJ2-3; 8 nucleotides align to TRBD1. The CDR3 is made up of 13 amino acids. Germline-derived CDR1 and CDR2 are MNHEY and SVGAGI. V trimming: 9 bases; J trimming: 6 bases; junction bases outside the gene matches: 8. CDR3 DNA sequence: TGTGCCAGATTAGACAGGGGAGACGATACGCAGTATTTT. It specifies CARLDRGDDTQYF.

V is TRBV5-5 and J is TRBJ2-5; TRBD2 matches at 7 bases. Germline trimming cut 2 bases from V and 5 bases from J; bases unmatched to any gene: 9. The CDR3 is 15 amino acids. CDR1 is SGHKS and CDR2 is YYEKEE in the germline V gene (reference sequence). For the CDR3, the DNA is TGTGCCAGCAGCTTAATTGGGATGGGGGGGGAGACCCAGTACTTC. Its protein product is CASSLIGMGGETQYF. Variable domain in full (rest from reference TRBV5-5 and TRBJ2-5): DAGVTQSPTHLIKTRGQQVTLRCSPISGHKSVSWYQQVLGQGPQFIFQYYEKEERGRGNFPDRFSARQFPNYSSELNVNALLLGDSALYLCASSLIGMGGETQYFGPGTRLLVL.

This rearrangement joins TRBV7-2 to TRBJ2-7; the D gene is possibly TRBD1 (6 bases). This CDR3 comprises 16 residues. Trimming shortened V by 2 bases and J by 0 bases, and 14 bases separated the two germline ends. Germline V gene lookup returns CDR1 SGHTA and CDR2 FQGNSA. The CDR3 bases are TGTGCCAGCAGCTTATGGGGAGCAGGGGACTCCTACGAGCAGTACTTC. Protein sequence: CASSLWGAGDSYEQYF.